This section outlines one TCR beta chain sequence together with its context. As yet, its antigen is unknown. The source of the sample is a study of T cells in Graves' hyperthyroidism and ophthalmopathy. RNA transcripts were the template for amplifying TCR beta CDR3 regions. RT-PCR in the first round (using the HTBI primer set) targeted the TCR CDR3. In TCRdb, the multiplex PCR reads were re-called with MiXCR into one record per CDR3 protein. In the table there are under 350,000 distinct CDR3 sequences, 15% to 20% of which are singletons. Study-level findings and limits: Expanded thyroid clonotypes (above 0.001) were mostly also found in blood.

V dropped 5 bases and J dropped 3 bases, with 16 bases sitting between them. The CDR3 totals 15 residues. In germline, CDR1 is MNHEY, CDR2 SVGEGT. When ophthalmopathy did not progress within 18 months, Graves' hyperthyroidism was considered stable. Clinicians diagnosed patients from clinical symptoms, serum thyroxine and TRAb, thyroid ultrasound and orbital computed tomography. The chain links TRBV6-2 or TRBV6-3 to TRBJ1-1, with a tentative D call TRBD1 (5 bases). The TCR originated in a woman aged 45-60 years with Graves' hyperthyroidism. The sequencing input was blood. CDR3 DNA sequence: TGTGCCAGCAGTGGTGGTTGGGGCGTCGACACTGAAGCTTTCTTT. The encoded protein is CASSGGWGVDTEAFF.